This T cell receptor (beta chain) was recovered during a study of blood T cell repertoires in COVID-19. Study summary: The United States, Italy and Spain provided the acute and convalescent COVID-19 samples. PBMCs, B-cell-depleted T cells, or T cells were the source of the cDNA or gDNA that made up the material.

Under the authors' procedure: Amplification with reference gene primers provided the estimates of nucleated cell counts. Profiled with immunoSEQ multiplex PCR; TCRdb holds only in-frame clones, not every one. Clone size and the V and J calls come from that table; the DNA yielded D and trimming. The table includes 55,000 to 65,000 clones, just under 85% detected once. The germline V gene has CDR1 MGHRA and CDR2 YSYEKL. With 1 base removed from V and 9 bases from J, the gap between germline ends came to 15 bases. The CDR3 spans 15 residues. The chain is built from TRBV4-1 and TRBJ2-2, with a tentative D call TRBD2 (7 bases). This clonotype was sampled from a man in his 60s with acute or convalescent COVID-19. The sequenced sample consisted of peripheral blood. The CDR3 reads CASSQVGGGKRELFF. The DNA of the CDR3 is TGCGCCAGCAGCCAAGTGGGAGGGGGTAAAAGGGAGCTGTTTTTT.